This entry lists 26 T cell receptor beta chains sequenced from one sample in a study of regulatory T cells in long-lasting Graves disease. Assembly of TCR beta libraries relied on iRepertoire HTBI primers together with Arm-PCR of CDR3 regions. One entry per CDR3 protein results from TCRdb running MiXCR on the multiplex PCR reads. The data hold 400,000 to 450,000 distinct CDR3 sequences, with 15% observed a single time. Regarding time point: newly diagnosed GD, antithyroid drugs for less than 3 months. TCR sequences were obtained from RNA taken from PBMCs. This sample was shared with a second study, whose subject was T cells in Graves' hyperthyroidism and ophthalmopathy.

The specimen was peripheral blood mononuclear cells (PBMCs), collected at new diagnosis, from a patient treated with antithyroid drugs. The receptors were gathered from a woman aged 25 to 39 with Graves disease.

This clonotype turned up a few times. The chain joins TRBV19 to TRBJ1-5; D is possibly TRBD1 (5 bases). This CDR3 comprises 12 residues. Trimming removed 4 bases at V and 5 bases at J, with 6 bases between. Germline V CDR1 and CDR2: LNHDA, SQIVND (reference sequence). The CDR3 protein is CASSTRDQPQHF. The CDR3 nucleotides are TGTGCCAGTAGTACCAGGGATCAGCCCCAGCATTTT. Based on the CDR3 plus reference TRBV19 and TRBJ1-5, the full variable domain is DGGITQSPKYLFRKEGQNVTLSCEQNLNHDAMYWYRQDPGQGLRLIYYSQIVNDFQKGDIAEGYSVSREKKESFPLTVTSAQKNPTAFYLCASSTRDQPQHFGDGTRLSIL.

This clonotype was counted at least ten times. The chain uses TRBV7-2 and TRBJ2-3, with TRBD2 identical over 9 bases. This CDR3 has 16 residues. The J segment lost 5 bases and the V segment lost 2 bases, leaving 8 bases of the junction unmatched. Germline V lookup: CDR1 SGHTA, CDR2 FQGNSA. CDR3 DNA sequence: TGTGCCAGCAGCTTATCGGTAGCGGGAGTGGGAGATACGCAGTATTTT. Protein product: CASSLSVAGVGDTQYF.

This clonotype was observed many times. The chain uses TRBV30 and TRBJ1-1; the D gene is possibly TRBD1 (6 bases). There are 14 residues in the CDR3. The germline V gene encodes CDR1 GTSNPN and CDR2 SVGIG (reference sequence). V was shortened by 4 bases and J by 2 bases, with 14 bases between the two germline ends. The chain's CDR3 is CAWNVGTLNTEAFF. In nucleotides, the CDR3 is TGTGCCTGGAATGTAGGGACACTAAACACTGAAGCTTTCTTT. The full variable domain, in which reference TRBV30 and TRBJ1-1 provide the parts outside the CDR3, is SQTIHQWPATLVQPVGSPLSLECTVEGTSNPNLYWYRQAAGRGLQLLFYSVGIGQISSEVPQNLSASRPQDRQFILSSKKLLLSDSGFYLCAWNVGTLNTEAFFGQGTRLTVV.

As concerns this clonotype: A far larger clone is just one base off, so this is likely a read error. The chain carries TRBV3-1 and TRBJ2-1; 9 bases match TRBD1. The CDR3 consists of 15 residues. The germline V gene encodes CDR1 LGHDT and CDR2 YNNKEL (reference sequence). After removal of 4 bases from V and 10 bases from J, the junction contained 11 bases not matched to a gene. The CDR3 loop reads CASSLGTGSSYEQFF. The CDR3 region has the DNA TGTGCCAGCAGCCTCGGGACAGGGAGCTCCTACGAGCAGTTCTTC.

This clonotype was recorded a few times. The chain carries TRBV10-1 and TRBJ1-5; D might be TRBD1 (6 bases). The CDR3 length is 14 residues. Germline CDR1 WNHNN, CDR2 SYGVQD (reference sequence). Trimming took off 8 bases at V and 3 bases at J, with 14 bases between the two ends. The CDR3 is CASPTGYNNQPQHF. The DNA of the CDR3 is TGCGCCAGCCCAACAGGGTATAACAATCAGCCCCAGCATTTT.

This clonotype was seen a few times. The rearrangement joins TRBV7-6 to TRBJ2-7; D remains unclear. CDR1 SGHVS and CDR2 FNYEAQ come from the germline V gene. The CDR3 runs to 13 residues. Trimming removed 5 bases at V and 2 bases at J, with 10 bases between. The CDR3 reads CASSENAAYEQYF. Written as DNA, the CDR3 is TGTGCCAGCAGCGAAAATGCCGCCTACGAGCAGTACTTC. The variable domain in full, completed from reference TRBV7-6 and TRBJ2-7, reads GAGVSQSPRYKVTKRGQDVALRCDPISGHVSLYWYRQALGQGPEFLTYFNYEAQQDKSGLPNDRFSAERPEGSISTLTIQRTEQRDSAMYRCASSENAAYEQYFGPGTRLTVT.

This clonotype has a count of ten or more. The V and J genes are TRBV7-9 and TRBJ2-1; 7 nucleotides match TRBD2. J lost 8 bases, V lost 5 bases, and 9 bases had no gene match. The V gene's germline CDR1 is SEHNR and CDR2 FQNEAQ (reference sequence). The CDR3 spans 14 residues. The CDR3 DNA sequence: TGTGCCAGCAGCGCAGGACTAGGCGTGGATGAGCAGTTCTTC. Encoded protein: CASSAGLGVDEQFF.

In this sample, this clonotype turned up many times. The gene calls are TRBV5-1 and TRBJ2-3; 7 bases map to TRBD1. CDR1 is SGHRS and CDR2 is YFSETQ in the germline V gene. Trimming cost V 0 bases and J 0 bases; bases outside gene matches: 10. The CDR3 contains 18 residues. CDR3 residues: CASSLGGTVTTSTDTQYF. CDR3 DNA: TGCGCCAGCAGCTTGGGGGGGACAGTCACGACTAGCACAGATACGCAGTATTTT.

J is TRBJ1-6 and V is TRBV29-1, with D possibly being TRBD1 (6 bases). The CDR3 sequence is 12 residues long. The V gene's germline CDR1 is SQVTM and CDR2 ANQGSEA. The CDR3 reads CGVRTAYSPLHF. CDR3 bases: TGCGGTGTCCGGACAGCATATTCACCCCTCCACTTT.

This clonotype was observed at least ten times. This chain connects TRBV9 to TRBJ1-1, with no clear D. V lost 4 bases to trimming and J lost 3 bases, with 16 bases between them. The CDR3 has 15 residues. CDR1 and CDR2 (germline): SGDLS, YYNGEE. CDR3 region: CASSPRPKADTEAFF. The CDR3 DNA sequence: TGTGCCAGCAGCCCTCGTCCTAAGGCGGACACTGAAGCTTTCTTT.

V and J are TRBV10-2 and TRBJ1-2; D remains unclear. Germline values: CDR1 WSHSY, CDR2 SAAADI. The CDR3 contains 13 residues. V was cut by 2 bases and J by 8 bases, with 12 bases left in between. CDR3 residues: CASSEGLPWGYTF. DNA of the CDR3: TGCGCCAGCAGTGAGGGGCTACCCTGGGGCTACACCTTC.

The chain couples TRBV29-1 to TRBJ2-2, with 10 bases fitting TRBD2. The V segment lost 6 bases and the J segment 1 base; nucleotides outside the gene matches: 2. This CDR3 is 14 amino acids long. The germline V gene has CDR1 SQVTM and CDR2 ANQGSEA. The CDR3, as DNA: TGCAGCGTCGGACTAGCGGTGAACACCGGGGAGCTGTTTTTT. It codes for CSVGLAVNTGELFF.

The chain has TRBV6-2 or TRBV6-3 and TRBJ2-2; 11 nucleotides agree with TRBD2. Per the germline V gene, CDR1 is MNHEY and CDR2 is SVGEGT. Losses at the gene ends were 6 bases for V and 4 bases for J; bases not matched to a gene: 7. This CDR3 comprises 16 residues. The CDR3 region is CASSIAGGRGTGELFF. The DNA for the CDR3 is TGTGCCAGCAGCATAGCGGGAGGGCGGGGCACCGGGGAGCTGTTTTTT.

This clonotype was counted at least ten times. The chain combines TRBV7-9 with TRBJ2-7; 8 bases fit TRBD2. The germline gives CDR1 SEHNR, CDR2 FQNEAQ (reference sequence). Trimming at V came to 7 bases and at J to 5 bases, leaving 10 bases not matched to a gene. The CDR3 has 14 residues. In DNA, the CDR3 is TGTGCCAGCACCTCTACCGGGACTAGGAACGAGCAGTACTTC. This gives the protein CASTSTGTRNEQYF.

The V and J genes are TRBV12-3 or TRBV12-4 and TRBJ2-1; no clear D gene. This CDR3 has 11 amino acids. The V and J ends lost 8 bases and 5 bases respectively, with 7 bases between them. As DNA, the CDR3 is TGTGCCAGCGGGCGGAACAATGAGCAGTTCTTC. Encoded protein: CASGRNNEQFF.

This clonotype has ten or more counts. The chain is built from TRBV20-1 and TRBJ2-3; D perhaps matches TRBD2 (6 bases). V was pared by 5 bases and J by 4 bases, with 16 bases between. The germline V gene has CDR1 DFQATT and CDR2 SNEGSKA (reference sequence). CDR3 length: 14 residues. DNA of the CDR3: TGCAGTGCTCCGCGGGACTCGTCCGCAGATACGCAGTATTTT. This sequence encodes CSAPRDSSADTQYF.

This CDR3 is CASSFRWDRGEAEQYF. In DNA form, the CDR3 reads TGTGCCAGCAGTTTTCGGTGGGACAGGGGTGAGGCCGAGCAGTACTTC. The chain couples TRBV28 to TRBJ2-7; 10 bases are shared with TRBD1. The CDR3 runs to 16 residues. Trimming removed 3 bases from V and 6 bases from J; junction bases left unmatched: 11. Germline V CDR1 and CDR2: MDHEN, SYDVKM. Filled out from reference TRBV28 and TRBJ2-7, the complete variable domain reads DVKVTQSSRYLVKRTGEKVFLECVQDMDHENMFWYRQDPGLGLRLIYFSYDVKMKEKGDIPEGYSVSREKKERFSLILESASTNQTSMYLCASSFRWDRGEAEQYFGPGTRLTVT.

This clonotype was found many times. J is TRBJ2-7 and V is TRBV6-1; TRBD1 aligns across 9 bases. Germline assignment: CDR1 MNHNS and CDR2 SASEGT. V shed 6 bases, J shed 3 bases, and the junction held 6 bases outside the gene matches. This CDR3 spans 14 amino acids. The CDR3 DNA reads as TGTGCCAGCAGCGACAGGGGGAAGAGCTACGAGCAGTACTTC. This gives the protein CASSDRGKSYEQYF.

The chain recombines TRBV6-1 with TRBJ1-2; D unclear. With 10 bases removed from V and 0 bases from J, the gap between germline ends came to 12 bases. The CDR3 is made up of 13 amino acids. The germline V gene encodes CDR1 MNHNS and CDR2 SASEGT. CDR3 DNA sequence: TGTGCCACCTCGCCAGCGGCTAACTATGGCTACACCTTC. Its protein is CATSPAANYGYTF.

The rearrangement links TRBV3-1 to TRBJ2-7; the D gene is possibly TRBD1 (5 bases). CDR1 and CDR2 (germline): LGHDT, YNNKEL (reference sequence). The V end was cut by 3 bases, the J end by 2 bases, with 11 bases between. The CDR3 sequence is 14 residues long. In DNA, the CDR3 is TGTGCCAGCAGCCATAACGACAGAACCTACGAGCAGTACTTC. Protein product: CASSHNDRTYEQYF.

This clonotype has at least ten counts. The chain recombines TRBV27 with TRBJ2-3, with 11 bases matching TRBD2. Germline V lookup: CDR1 MNHEY, CDR2 SMNVEV (reference sequence). V lost 5 bases and J lost 0; bases outside the gene matches: 7. The CDR3 runs 17 residues. The CDR3 region is CASSPYGTSGSTDTQYF. The CDR3 DNA reads TGTGCCAGCAGTCCCTATGGGACTAGCGGAAGCACAGATACGCAGTATTTT.

In the case of this clonotype: At one end the junction does not follow the germline gene, possibly because of a read error. The V and J genes are TRBV6-1 and TRBJ2-7, with TRBD1 matching over 11 bases. The DNA end is more similar to TRBJ2-6, so the J call may be wrong. CDR1 MNHNS and CDR2 SASEGT come from the germline V gene. There are 16 residues in the CDR3. The CDR3 region is CASRTGGNSGASVLTF. The CDR3 region has the DNA TGTGCCAGCCGGACAGGGGGCAACTCTGGGGCCAGCGTCCTGACTTTC.

This rearrangement joins TRBV20-1 to TRBJ2-7; TRBD2 agrees at 12 bases. This CDR3 is built from 17 residues. V lost 0 bases and J lost 2; bases outside the gene matches: 8. Germline assignment: CDR1 DFQATT and CDR2 SNEGSKA (reference sequence). This CDR3 reads CSARDRLAGGPAYEQYF. CDR3 sequence (DNA): TGCAGTGCTAGAGATCGTCTAGCGGGAGGGCCGGCCTACGAGCAGTACTTC.

There are many counts of this clonotype. The V call is TRBV3-1, the J call TRBJ2-1; TRBD2 matches 11 bases. This CDR3 region has 15 residues. V was clipped by 3 bases and J by 3 bases; unmatched bases: 1. Germline CDR1 LGHDT, CDR2 YNNKEL (reference sequence). The CDR3 DNA follows: TGTGCCAGCAGCCAGACTAGCGGGATCTACAATGAGCAGTTCTTC. Translating it yields CASSQTSGIYNEQFF.

This clonotype was found many times. The chain couples TRBV20-1 to TRBJ2-1, with 7 nucleotides matching TRBD2. The CDR3 has 17 amino acids. V gave up 0 bases and J gave up 0 bases; unmatched junction bases: 8. The germline gives CDR1 DFQATT, CDR2 SNEGSKA (reference sequence). CDR3 amino acids: CSARDVGLADSYNEQFF. CDR3 DNA: TGCAGTGCTAGAGATGTGGGGCTAGCGGACTCCTACAATGAGCAGTTCTTC.

At least ten counts were recorded for this clonotype. The rearrangement links TRBV28 to TRBJ1-5; 7 bases are a match to TRBD1. V was pared by 5 bases and J by 5 bases, with 9 bases of the junction left unmatched. The germline V gene has CDR1 MDHEN and CDR2 SYDVKM. This CDR3 has 15 residues. The CDR3 coding sequence is TGTGCCAGCAGTGTCCGACAGGGTGGCGATCAGCCCCAGCATTTT. Its translation is CASSVRQGGDQPQHF. Using reference TRBV28 and TRBJ1-5 for the parts outside the CDR3, the full variable domain is DVKVTQSSRYLVKRTGEKVFLECVQDMDHENMFWYRQDPGLGLRLIYFSYDVKMKEKGDIPEGYSVSREKKERFSLILESASTNQTSMYLCASSVRQGGDQPQHFGDGTRLSIL.